This TCR beta chain was identified during a study of regulatory T cells in long-lasting Graves disease. Regarding the study as a whole: TCR diversity was lower in persistent than newly diagnosed Graves' disease. Newly diagnosed patients shared about a thousand public clonotypes; persistent patients shared a few thousand. It was in persistent disease that TRBV28, TRBJ1-2 and TRBJ2-5 were favored.

The sample's time point: persistent/refractory GD, antithyroid drugs over 5 years with positive TRAb. RNA isolated from PBMCs was used to make the TCR library. Both iRepertoire HTBI primers and Arm-PCR of CDR3 regions were used to build the TCR beta libraries. TCRdb reanalysed the multiplex PCR reads using MiXCR and keeps one entry per CDR3 protein. The sample includes around 460,000 distinct CDR3 sequences, 20% to 25% seen only once; the top ten take 13%. As for this clonotype: Its antigen remains unidentified.

V was clipped by 3 bases and J by 6 bases, with 21 bases between them. CDR3 length: 16 residues. CDR1 is DFQATT, CDR2 SNEGSKA, per germline (reference sequence). This rearrangement joins TRBV20-1 to TRBJ2-1, with a possible D match to TRBD2 (5 bases). The receptor was derived from a female donor with Graves disease. Here the sequenced sample was peripheral blood mononuclear cells (PBMCs), taken when the disease was refractory, from a patient treated with antithyroid drugs. The CDR3 coding sequence is TGCAGTGCTAGTAAAGTTCCGGGAAGGTCCCTCAATGAGCAGTTCTTC. Amino acids: CSASKVPGRSLNEQFF.